This TCR beta chain was sequenced for a study of blood T cell repertoires in COVID-19. At the level of the study: The analysed material was cDNA or gDNA that came from T cells, B-cell-depleted T cells, or PBMCs.

The junction had 8 bases not matched to a gene; V was cut back by 1 base and J by 1 base. Per germline, CDR1 SEHNR and CDR2 FQNEAQ (reference sequence). The CDR3 contains 17 residues. Libraries were prepared by immunoSEQ multiplex PCR; TCRdb keeps only in-frame clonotypes and omits some of them. The data hold tens of thousands of clones, with roughly nine tenths observed a single time. Sequencing input: peripheral blood. The origin of this receptor is a woman aged 45 to 65 with active COVID-19. The V gene is TRBV7-9, the J gene TRBJ1-1; 8 positions match TRBD1. The CDR3 loop is CASSLDTGGPWNTEAFF. The CDR3 DNA follows: TGTGCCAGCAGCTTAGATACAGGGGGTCCTTGGAACACTGAAGCTTTCTTT.